The 32 T cell receptor beta chains in this list originate from one sample, sequenced in a study of blood T cell repertoires in COVID-19. The table came from immunoSEQ multiplex PCR; TCRdb's copy has only in-frame clones and leaves some out. The sample lists around 130,000 clones; 85% to 90% were seen once. Sequencing input: peripheral blood. The receptor source for this set is a woman aged 50 to 60 with acute or convalescent COVID-19.

V gene TRBV5-1 combines with J gene TRBJ2-1, with 10 bases matching TRBD2. The CDR3 is made up of 15 amino acids. Germline CDR1 is SGHRS and CDR2 is YFSETQ. The trim removed 4 bases at V and 4 bases at J, leaving 5 bases unmatched. This CDR3 reads CASSTLAGEYNEQFF. The CDR3 region has the DNA TGCGCCAGCAGCACCCTAGCGGGAGAGTACAATGAGCAGTTCTTC.

This sequence joins TRBV11-2 and TRBJ1-4; 9 bases are shared with TRBD1. The CDR3 runs 16 residues. Germline assignment: CDR1 SGHAT and CDR2 FQNNGV. Trimming at V came to 5 bases and at J to 5 bases, leaving 9 bases not matched to a gene. The CDR3 spells CASSGGLGTGNEKLFF. CDR3 nucleotide sequence: TGTGCCAGCAGCGGAGGGTTGGGGACAGGGAATGAAAAACTGTTTTTT.

This clone has just one count. The chain joins TRBV19 to TRBJ2-7, with D perhaps matching TRBD1 (6 bases). Trimming pared 0 bases from V and 0 bases from J, leaving 9 bases between. Germline loops: CDR1 LNHDA, CDR2 SQIVND (reference sequence). The CDR3 is made up of 15 amino acids. DNA of the CDR3: TGTGCCAGTAGTATAGAAGAGGACAGCTCCTACGAGCAGTACTTC. Translating it yields CASSIEEDSSYEQYF.

This clone was picked up one time. The genes are TRBV19 and TRBJ2-3; 11 bases map to TRBD2. Germline values: CDR1 LNHDA, CDR2 SQIVND (reference sequence). V shed 3 bases and J 7 bases; nucleotides not matched to a gene: 9. This CDR3 comprises 16 residues. The CDR3 DNA sequence: TGTGCCAGTAGTATCTTAGCGGGGGGGCCATCAAATACGCAGTATTTT. Residues: CASSILAGGPSNTQYF.

The chain joins TRBV2 to TRBJ1-5; a weak D match, TRBD1 (5 bases). Germline-derived CDR1 and CDR2 are SNHLY and FYNNEI. The CDR3 runs to 15 residues. Trimming removed 4 bases at V and 1 base at J, with 11 bases between. Here the CDR3 DNA reads TGTGCCAGCAGTGCAGGGTATGGAAGCAATCAGCCCCAGCATTTT. Its translation is CASSAGYGSNQPQHF.

V and J are TRBV6-2 or TRBV6-3 and TRBJ2-1; 10 bases are a match to TRBD2. CDR1 and CDR2 (germline): MNHEY, SVGEGT. V lost 0 bases and J lost 2; bases outside the gene matches: 4. This CDR3 spans 17 amino acids. In DNA, the CDR3 is TGTGCCAGCAGTTACTCGATTAGCGGGAGGCCCTACAATGAGCAGTTCTTC. Translating it yields CASSYSISGRPYNEQFF.

The V call is TRBV19, the J call TRBJ2-7, with 9 bases identical to TRBD1. J gave up 3 bases and V 7 bases, and 7 bases lay outside the gene matches. The CDR3 has 14 residues. CDR1 LNHDA and CDR2 SQIVND come from the germline V gene (reference sequence). This CDR3 is CASTAGQGRYEQYF. In nucleotides, the CDR3 is TGTGCCAGTACCGCCGGACAGGGGCGCTACGAGCAGTACTTC. The full variable domain, its missing parts supplied by reference TRBV19 and TRBJ2-7, is DGGITQSPKYLFRKEGQNVTLSCEQNLNHDAMYWYRQDPGQGLRLIYYSQIVNDFQKGDIAEGYSVSREKKESFPLTVTSAQKNPTAFYLCASTAGQGRYEQYFGPGTRLTVT.

The genes are TRBV11-2 and TRBJ2-5; the D gene is possibly TRBD1 (5 bases). The V end was cut by 6 bases, the J end by 5 bases, with 13 bases between. The CDR3 covers 13 residues. Per the germline V gene, CDR1 is SGHAT and CDR2 is FQNNGV. CDR3 DNA: TGTGCCAGCAGGCGGTCAGGGCCGGAGACCCAGTACTTC. Encoded protein: CASRRSGPETQYF.

The rearrangement uses TRBV21-1 and TRBJ2-7; the table's D call TRBD2 went unverified against the DNA. TRBV21-1 is classified as a pseudogene. The CDR3 runs 21 residues. The CDR3 DNA sequence: TGTGCCAGCAGCACGCTGAGAATTCCCGACCTAGCGGGAGGTTGCTCCTACGAGCAGTACTTC. This codes for CASSTLRIPDLAGGCSYEQYF.

This chain joins TRBV6-5 and TRBJ2-7; a weak D match, TRBD1 (5 bases). The CDR3 is 13 amino acids. V gave up 2 bases and J gave up 5 bases, with 10 bases separating them. Germline loops: CDR1 MNHEY, CDR2 SVGAGI. As DNA, the CDR3 is TGTGCCAGCAGTTACGGCAGGGCGGACGAGCAGTACTTC. Protein sequence: CASSYGRADEQYF.

The CDR3 DNA reads TGTGCCAGCAGTGACCTCGCAGCGAGATATAATTCACCCCTCCACTTT. Protein sequence: CASSDLAARYNSPLHF. The J gene is TRBJ1-6, the V gene TRBV27; D not resolved. Per the germline V gene, CDR1 is MNHEY and CDR2 is SMNVEV (reference sequence). The CDR3 totals 16 residues. With 5 bases removed from V and 4 bases from J, the gap between germline ends came to 15 bases.

This chain uses TRBV6-1 with TRBJ1-2, with D possibly TRBD1 on 5 matching bases. The V and J ends lost 1 base and 11 bases respectively, with 14 bases between them. CDR1 is MNHNS and CDR2 is SASEGT in the germline V gene. CDR3 length: 13 amino acids. The CDR3 is CASSEVGGVKYTF. CDR3 sequence (DNA): TGTGCCAGCAGTGAAGTTGGGGGGGTGAAGTACACCTTC.

This sequence joins TRBV11-2 and TRBJ1-3, with D possibly being TRBD1 (5 bases). CDR1 and CDR2 (germline): SGHAT, FQNNGV. The CDR3 totals 16 residues. With 1 base removed from V and 0 bases from J, the gap between germline ends came to 10 bases. CDR3 amino acids: CASSLGQGFSGNTIYF. The CDR3 DNA reads TGTGCCAGCAGCTTAGGTCAGGGTTTCTCTGGAAACACCATATATTTT. Looking up the rest from reference TRBV11-2 and TRBJ1-3 gives the full variable domain: EAGVAQSPRYKIIEKRQSVAFWCNPISGHATLYWYQQILGQGPKLLIQFQNNGVVDDSQLPKDRFSAERLKGVDSTLKIQPAKLEDSAVYLCASSLGQGFSGNTIYFGEGSWLTVV.

The V gene is TRBV20-1, the J gene TRBJ1-2, with unresolved D. In germline, CDR1 is DFQATT, CDR2 SNEGSKA (reference sequence). CDR3 length equals 11 residues. V lost 3 bases to trimming and J lost 6 bases, with 8 bases between them. CDR3 loop: CSASDGDGYTF. DNA of the CDR3: TGCAGTGCTAGTGACGGTGATGGCTACACCTTC.

The genes are TRBV6-5 and TRBJ2-1; the match to TRBD2 covers 9 bases. This CDR3 is built from 16 residues. V trimming: 4 bases; J trimming: 8 bases; junction bases outside the gene matches: 12. The germline gives CDR1 MNHEY, CDR2 SVGAGI. CDR3 protein: CASSSLTSGGRDEQFF. The DNA for the CDR3 is TGTGCCAGCAGTTCTTTGACTAGCGGTGGACGGGATGAGCAGTTCTTC.

The rearrangement uses TRBV7-2 and TRBJ2-1, with D possibly matching TRBD2 (5 bases). CDR1 is SGHTA, CDR2 FQGNSA, per germline. The CDR3 length is 17 residues. V was pared by 2 bases and J by 0 bases, with 14 bases between. CDR3 DNA: TGTGCCAGCAGCTTATACTTAGCGTCCGACTCCTACAATGAGCAGTTCTTC. Residues: CASSLYLASDSYNEQFF. The full variable domain, in which reference TRBV7-2 and TRBJ2-1 provide the parts outside the CDR3, is GAGVSQSPSNKVTEKGKDVELRCDPISGHTALYWYRQSLGQGLEFLIYFQGNSAPDKSGLPSDRFSAERTGGSVSTLTIQRTQQEDSAVYLCASSLYLASDSYNEQFFGPGTRLTVL.

V gene TRBV12-3 or TRBV12-4 combines with J gene TRBJ2-7; 7 bases match TRBD1. The CDR3 runs to 13 residues. V lost 3 bases to trimming and J lost 7 bases; unmatched junction nucleotides: 6. CDR3 loop: CASSFEGAREQYF. The CDR3 nucleotides read TGTGCCAGCAGTTTCGAGGGGGCACGGGAGCAGTACTTC.

This clone was observed a handful of times. This chain connects TRBV4-3 to TRBJ2-2; TRBD2 aligns across 8 bases. The CDR3 is made up of 16 amino acids. CDR1 and CDR2 (germline): LGHNA, YSLEER. The J segment lost 1 base and the V segment lost 1 base, leaving 2 bases of the junction unmatched. The CDR3 DNA reads as TGCGCCAGCAGCCAAGTAGCGGGATGGAACACCGGGGAGCTGTTTTTT. This codes for CASSQVAGWNTGELFF.

V is TRBV9 and J is TRBJ2-7, with 7 bases matching TRBD2. Germline loops: CDR1 SGDLS, CDR2 YYNGEE. V dropped 4 bases and J dropped 2; count of bases not matched to a gene: 9. The CDR3 sequence is 15 residues long. The DNA of the CDR3 is TGTGCCAGCAGCTTACGCGGGGAGGGAACCTACGAGCAGTACTTC. This gives the protein CASSLRGEGTYEQYF.

The rearrangement joins TRBV19 to TRBJ2-1; a possible D gene is TRBD2 (6 bases). The germline gives CDR1 LNHDA, CDR2 SQIVND (reference sequence). The length of the CDR3 is 16 residues. Trimming removed 5 bases at V and 4 bases at J, with 18 bases between. The CDR3 is CASSLDSGLAYNEQFF. The CDR3 nucleotides are TGTGCCAGTAGTCTTGATAGCGGCCTCGCTTACAATGAGCAGTTCTTC.

The chain employs TRBV6-5 and TRBJ2-7; D is ambiguous. CDR3 size: 16 residues. Germline lookup yields CDR1 MNHEY and CDR2 SVGAGI. Trimming pared 2 bases from V and 3 bases from J, leaving 17 bases between. CDR3 sequence (DNA): TGTGCCAGCAGTTACGGGCGACACCTACTTATCTACGAGCAGTACTTC. Translation: CASSYGRHLLIYEQYF.

This chain connects TRBV18 to TRBJ1-4; 9 nucleotides line up with TRBD1. The CDR3 loop spans 16 amino acids. CDR1 KGHSH and CDR2 LQKENI come from the germline V gene. Losses at the gene ends were 0 bases for V and 8 bases for J; bases not matched to a gene: 7. CDR3 sequence: CASSPPGQGKQEKLFF. The CDR3 DNA is TGTGCCAGCTCACCACCGGGACAGGGAAAGCAAGAAAAACTGTTTTTT.

The chain is built from TRBV7-2 and TRBJ2-1; TRBD2 matches at 8 bases. This CDR3 comprises 13 residues. CDR1 SGHTA and CDR2 FQGNSA come from the germline V gene. Trimming cost V 1 base and J 9 bases; bases outside gene matches: 2. CDR3 nucleotide sequence: TGTGCCAGCAGCTTAGAACTAGCGGTTGAGCAGTTCTTC. It encodes CASSLELAVEQFF.

This clone was observed a single time. The chain links TRBV5-1 to TRBJ1-1; possible D gene TRBD1, 5 bases. Per germline, CDR1 SGHRS and CDR2 YFSETQ. There are 15 residues in the CDR3. V was shortened by 0 bases and J by 3 bases, with 12 bases between the two germline ends. CDR3 protein: CASSLVGQGYTEAFF. The CDR3 nucleotides are TGCGCCAGCAGCTTGGTGGGTCAGGGATACACTGAAGCTTTCTTT. Full variable domain (outside the CDR3, taken from reference TRBV5-1 and TRBJ1-1): KAGVTQTPRYLIKTRGQQVTLSCSPISGHRSVSWYQQTPGQGLQFLFEYFSETQRNKGNFPGRFSGRQFSNSRSEMNVSTLELGDSALYLCASSLVGQGYTEAFFGQGTRLTVV.

The V and J genes are TRBV6-6 and TRBJ2-7; D might be TRBD2 (5 bases). The V and J ends lost 6 bases and 1 base respectively, with 10 bases between them. The CDR3 is 13 amino acids. Germline CDR1 MNHNY, CDR2 SVGAGI (reference sequence). The CDR3 DNA reads as TGTGCCAGCAGACCTGGACTGTCCTACGAGCAGTACTTC. Residues: CASRPGLSYEQYF.

This CDR3 reads CASSVGDRDNSPLHF. For the CDR3, the DNA is TGTGCCAGCAGCGTAGGGGACAGGGATAATTCACCCCTCCACTTT. The chain joins TRBV9 to TRBJ1-6, with TRBD1 identical over 9 bases. Germline V gene data show CDR1 as SGDLS and CDR2 as YYNGEE. The ends lost 0 bases at V and 5 bases at J; junction bases unmatched: 0. CDR3 length equals 15 residues.

This clone was observed a single time. The chain recombines TRBV10-1 with TRBJ2-1; 10 nucleotides align to TRBD1. The V and J ends lost 4 bases and 7 bases, in that order; junction bases with no gene match: 7. Germline V gives CDR1 WNHNN, CDR2 SYGVQD (reference sequence). The CDR3 consists of 15 residues. The chain's CDR3 is CASSATRDRGNEQFF. As DNA, the CDR3 is TGCGCCAGCAGTGCTACTCGGGACAGGGGAAATGAGCAGTTCTTC.

The V gene is TRBV7-2, the J gene TRBJ1-4; no clear D gene. V was pared by 5 bases and J by 4 bases, with 5 bases between. Germline V gene data show CDR1 as SGHTA and CDR2 as FQGNSA. The CDR3 is 12 residues long. CDR3 loop: CASSHFNEKLFF. DNA of the CDR3: TGTGCCAGCAGCCATTTTAATGAAAAACTGTTTTTT.

The rearrangement uses TRBV30 and TRBJ2-3; 11 positions match TRBD2. Germline CDR1 GTSNPN, CDR2 SVGIG (reference sequence). Trimming took 2 bases from V and 4 from J; bases not matched to a gene: 5. The CDR3 covers 15 residues. This CDR3 is CAWSILAGVPDTQYF. The CDR3, as DNA: TGTGCCTGGAGTATACTAGCGGGAGTCCCAGATACGCAGTATTTT.

The rearrangement links TRBV7-7 to TRBJ2-2; the D gene is possibly TRBD2 (6 bases). CDR3 length equals 16 residues. Germline CDR1 SSHAT, CDR2 FNYEAQ (reference sequence). The V gene lost 11 bases and the J gene lost 2 bases, with 21 bases spanning the gap. CDR3 sequence: CAVRSARDENTGELFF. The CDR3 nucleotides read TGTGCCGTCAGGTCAGCGCGGGATGAAAACACCGGGGAGCTGTTTTTT.

The chain carries TRBV5-1 and TRBJ1-1; no clear D. V was pared by 4 bases and J by 1 base, with 23 bases between. Germline V gives CDR1 SGHRS, CDR2 YFSETQ. This CDR3 spans 18 amino acids. The CDR3 DNA follows: TGCGCCAGCAGCGAGACCCCATTGACGAGGTTAGGGAACACTGAAGCTTTCTTT. It specifies CASSETPLTRLGNTEAFF.

The genes are TRBV6-6 and TRBJ1-5; D is perhaps TRBD1 (5 bases). This CDR3 has 16 amino acids. The germline CDR1 and CDR2 sequences are MNHNY and SVGAGI (reference sequence). V gave up 0 bases and J gave up 2 bases, with 11 bases separating them. In nucleotides, the CDR3 is TGTGCCAGCAGTTACTCAGGGGCGGGGGGCAATCAGCCCCAGCATTTT. This gives the protein CASSYSGAGGNQPQHF.